The 7 T cell receptor beta chains in this list originate from one sample, sequenced in a study of T cells in Graves' hyperthyroidism and ophthalmopathy. Amplification of TCR beta CDR3 regions used RNA as the template. The HTBI primer set drove a first-round RT-PCR of the TCR CDR3. TCRdb analysed the multiplex PCR reads with MiXCR anew, one entry per CDR3 protein. The sample lists 500,000 to 650,000 distinct CDR3 sequences, less than 20% seen once, with approximately 48% in the top ten. The sequenced sample was blood. Receptors originate from a man in his forties with Graves' ophthalmopathy.

The J gene is TRBJ2-7, the V gene TRBV20-1, with D perhaps TRBD1 or TRBD2 (5 bases each). Germline values: CDR1 DFQATT, CDR2 SNEGSKA (reference sequence). Trimming cost V 3 bases and J 3 bases, with 12 bases left between them. This CDR3 comprises 13 residues. CDR3 nucleotide sequence: TGCAGTGCTAGTAGGGACGGTGGCTACGAGCAGTACTTC. This encodes CSASRDGGYEQYF.

The chain joins TRBV20-1 to TRBJ2-7, with D possibly called TRBD1 or TRBD2 (7 bases each). V lost 7 bases and J 5 bases, leaving 21 bases between the germline ends. From germline, CDR1 is DFQATT and CDR2 SNEGSKA (reference sequence). The CDR3 loop spans 14 amino acids. This CDR3 is CSVREGAPVHEQYF. CDR3 nucleotides: TGCAGTGTTAGGGAGGGGGCACCCGTCCACGAGCAGTACTTC.

This clonotype was counted ten times or more. The chain carries TRBV18 and TRBJ1-1; no reliable D call. The CDR3 extends over 14 amino acids. V was pared by 4 bases and J by 5 bases, with 14 bases between. Germline values: CDR1 KGHSH, CDR2 LQKENI. The CDR3 loop reads CASSQGQPRTEAFF. DNA of the CDR3: TGTGCCAGCTCACAGGGCCAGCCCAGAACTGAAGCTTTCTTT.

This clonotype was detected only a few times. The V gene is TRBV25-1, the J gene TRBJ1-2; weak D call: TRBD1 (5 bases). This CDR3 contains 13 residues. Trimming left V 4 bases short and J 4 bases short, with 10 bases between. Germline V CDR1 and CDR2: MGHDK, SYGVNS. In nucleotides, the CDR3 is TGTGCCAGCAGTGCAGGGTACGGCTATGGCTACACCTTC. Translating it yields CASSAGYGYGYTF.

The CDR3 reads CAWSSQGAYGYTF. The CDR3 bases are TGTGCCTGGAGCTCACAGGGGGCGTATGGCTACACCTTC. This rearrangement joins TRBV30 to TRBJ1-2; 9 nucleotides line up with TRBD1. J was trimmed by 5 bases and V by 3 bases; bases with no gene match: 4. Germline V gene data show CDR1 as GTSNPN and CDR2 as SVGIG (reference sequence). The CDR3 is 13 residues long. Full variable domain (missing parts from reference TRBV30 and TRBJ1-2): SQTIHQWPATLVQPVGSPLSLECTVEGTSNPNLYWYRQAAGRGLQLLFYSVGIGQISSEVPQNLSASRPQDRQFILSSKKLLLSDSGFYLCAWSSQGAYGYTFGSGTRLTVV.

This clonotype was found a few times. The chain is built from TRBV7-8 and TRBJ1-2; D not resolved. Trimming took 1 base from V and 1 from J, leaving 7 bases between them. Germline assignment: CDR1 SGHVS and CDR2 FQNEAQ. This CDR3 region has 14 residues. CDR3: CASSLDASNYGYTF. The CDR3 nucleotides read TGTGCCAGCAGCTTAGATGCCAGTAACTATGGCTACACCTTC.

In its sample, this clonotype was seen a few times. A read error may produce the germline difference seen at one junction end. The chain combines TRBV3-1 with TRBJ2-2, with 9 bases identical to TRBD2. There are 17 residues in the CDR3. In germline, CDR1 is LGHDT, CDR2 YNNKEL (reference sequence). The CDR3, as DNA: TGTGCCAGCAGCAAACGACTAGCGGTAACGAACGCCGGGGAGCTGTTTTTT. Protein product: CASSKRLAVTNAGELFF.